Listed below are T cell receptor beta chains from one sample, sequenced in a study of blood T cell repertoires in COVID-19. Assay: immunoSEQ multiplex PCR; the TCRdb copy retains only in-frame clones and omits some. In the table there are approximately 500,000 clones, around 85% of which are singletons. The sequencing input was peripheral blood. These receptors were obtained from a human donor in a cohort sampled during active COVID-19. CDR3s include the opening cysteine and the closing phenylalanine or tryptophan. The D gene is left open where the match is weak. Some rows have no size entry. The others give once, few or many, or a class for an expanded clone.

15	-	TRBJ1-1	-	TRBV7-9	TGTGCCAGCAGCTTAAGTTACCAGGGCCCATCTGAAGCTTTCTTT	CASSLSYQGPSEAFF
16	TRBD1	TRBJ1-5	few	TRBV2	TGTGCCAGCAGTGAAAACAGGGGCCTAACCAATCAGCCCCAGCATTTT	CASSENRGLTNQPQHF
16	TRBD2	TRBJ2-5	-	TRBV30	TGTGCCTGGAGTGTACATAGGACTAGCGTTCCGGAGACCCAGTACTTC	CAWSVHRTSVPETQYF
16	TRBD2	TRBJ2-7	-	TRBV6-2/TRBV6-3	TGTGCCAGCAGTTACCCGACTAGCGGACCACCCTACGAGCAGTACTTC	CASSYPTSGPPYEQYF
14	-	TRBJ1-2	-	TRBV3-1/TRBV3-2	TGTGCCAGCAACACCCAGGGGCGATCGGATGGCTACACCTTC	CASNTQGRSDGYTF
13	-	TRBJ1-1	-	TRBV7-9	TGTGCCAGCACAGGACAGATCAACACTGAAGCTTTCTTT	CASTGQINTEAFF
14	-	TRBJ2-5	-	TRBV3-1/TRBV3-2	TGTGCCAGCAGCCAAGATTTAGGACAGAAAACCCAGTACTTC	CASSQDLGQKTQYF
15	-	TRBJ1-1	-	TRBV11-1	TGTGCCAGCAGCTCGACCCTACAGTCGAACACTGAAGCTTTCTTT	CASSSTLQSNTEAFF
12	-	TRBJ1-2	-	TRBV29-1	TGCAGCGTTGCGCAGGGGTACTATGGCTACACCTTC	CSVAQGYYGYTF
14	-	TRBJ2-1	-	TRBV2	TGTGCCAGCAGTGCCACTTTAGCTGGCAATGAGCAGTTCTTC	CASSATLAGNEQFF
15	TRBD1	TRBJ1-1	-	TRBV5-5	TGTGCCAGCAGCTATAACGACAGGGTCGACACTGAAGCTTTCTTT	CASSYNDRVDTEAFF
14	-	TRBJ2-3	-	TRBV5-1	TGCGCCAGCAGCTTGACGGCAGGGTCTGATACGCAGTATTTT	CASSLTAGSDTQYF
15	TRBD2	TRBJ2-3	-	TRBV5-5	TGTGCCAGCAGCTTAAAGGCGGGAGTAGCAGATACGCAGTATTTT	CASSLKAGVADTQYF